This TCR beta chain was sequenced in a study of cytomegalovirus exposure and HLA in healthy donors. Germline V gene lookup returns CDR1 SGHRS and CDR2 YFSETQ. Trimming left V 4 bases short and J 6 bases short, with 13 bases between. CDR3 length: 13 residues. Findings and limits, study-wide: Data from an earlier analysis indicated that most TCR beta V segments were productive either about 87% or about 30% of the time.

To note about this clone: Its antigen is undetermined.

Vbeta (60) and Jbeta (13) primers were used in the PCR. Only in-frame clones appear in the TCRdb table, and some are missing; sequencing was by immunoSEQ multiplex PCR. The data contain 110,000 or so clones, around 70% of them seen just once; the ten biggest clones take up around a tenth. Those who donated were healthy bone marrow donors. This TCR was recovered from a woman aged 45-65 years in good health and CMV-seropositive. V and J are TRBV5-1 and TRBJ1-1; D is undetermined. The sample taken for sequencing was PBMCs. CDR3 loop: CASSPTTAAEAFF. CDR3 nucleotides: TGCGCCAGCAGCCCTACTACGGCCGCTGAAGCTTTCTTT.